The clone carrying this T cell receptor beta chain was seen once. Its antigen is as yet unknown. This table comes from immunoSEQ multiplex PCR, and its TCRdb copy is limited to in-frame clones, with some not included. This sample has 15,000 to 20,000 clones, with 60% to 80% found just once. These data originate in a study of somatic mutations in cytotoxic T cells in rheumatoid arthritis. Study-wide context: After diagnosis, patient blood (over 29 ml EDTA) was drawn right away, before any treatment was given. Flow sorting yielded some V beta antibody-stained T-cell populations at nearly 100% purity, among them V beta1+ cells sequenced for TCRB.

The CDR3 loop spans 15 amino acids. The germline CDR1 and CDR2 sequences are SGHNT and YYREEE (reference sequence). Trimming took 5 bases from V and 4 from J, leaving 18 bases between them. Overall study findings and caveats: There were about an eighth of the 65 patients in whom the largest CD8+ clone exceeded 20% of CD8+ cells. Rheumatoid arthritis patients showed CD8+ clonality increasing with age, unlike healthy controls.

This sequence joins TRBV5-4 and TRBJ1-2; D is uncertain. Sequences were obtained from CD8+ T cells sorted from blood. This receptor was identified in an adult with rheumatoid arthritis. CDR3 amino acids: CASRRAGGRAYGYTF. CDR3 coding DNA: TGTGCCAGCAGAAGAGCGGGCGGGAGAGCCTATGGCTACACCTTC.